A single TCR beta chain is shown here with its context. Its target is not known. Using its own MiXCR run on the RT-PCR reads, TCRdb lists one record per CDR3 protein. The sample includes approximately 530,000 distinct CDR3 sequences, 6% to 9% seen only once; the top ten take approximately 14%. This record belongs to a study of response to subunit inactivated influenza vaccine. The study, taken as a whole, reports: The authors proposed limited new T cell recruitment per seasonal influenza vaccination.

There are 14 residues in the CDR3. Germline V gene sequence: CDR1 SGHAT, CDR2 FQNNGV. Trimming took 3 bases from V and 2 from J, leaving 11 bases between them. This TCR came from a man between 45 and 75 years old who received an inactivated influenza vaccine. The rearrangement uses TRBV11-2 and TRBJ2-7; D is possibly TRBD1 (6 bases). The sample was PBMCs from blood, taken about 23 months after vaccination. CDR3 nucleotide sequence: TGTGCCAGCAGCTTTCGACAGGACCCCTACGAGCAGTACTTC. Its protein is CASSFRQDPYEQYF.